One sample yielded the 13 T cell receptor beta chains listed below, sequenced in a study of shared clonotypes between healthy human individuals. The protocol was immunoSEQ multiplex PCR, while the TCRdb copy is restricted to in-frame clones and leaves out a portion. In the table there are about 580,000 clones, 95% to 98% of which are singletons. Positively selected for CCR7, the CD45RO-negative cells used as naive CD8 cells excluded terminally differentiated effector memory CD45RA+ cells. Sequencing was done on a sample of naive CD8+ T cells sorted from blood. These receptors came from a man aged 30-40 years in good health.

This clone has just one count. The CDR3 loop is CASSRDFNEQFF. The CDR3 DNA sequence: TGTGCCAGCAGCCGGGACTTCAATGAGCAGTTCTTC. The V gene is TRBV14, the J gene TRBJ2-1, with D tentatively TRBD2 (6 bases). Germline V gene data show CDR1 as SGHDN and CDR2 as FVKESK. V lost 4 bases and J lost 6, with 7 bases in between. The CDR3 loop spans 12 amino acids.

V gene TRBV27 combines with J gene TRBJ2-1, with 7 nucleotides matching TRBD2. Germline-derived CDR1 and CDR2 are MNHEY and SMNVEV (reference sequence). V shed 6 bases, J shed 5 bases, and the junction held 7 bases outside the gene matches. The CDR3 loop spans 14 amino acids. The CDR3 sequence: CASSMGGSNNEQFF. CDR3 bases: TGTGCCAGCAGCATGGGAGGGAGTAACAATGAGCAGTTCTTC.

The chain links TRBV27 to TRBJ2-2; D gene uncertain. CDR3 size: 18 residues. Germline loops: CDR1 MNHEY, CDR2 SMNVEV (reference sequence). The germline V and J ends were trimmed by 0 bases and 0 bases, with 14 bases remaining between them. The CDR3 sequence: CASSLSSFPGSNTGELFF. CDR3 bases: TGTGCCAGCAGTTTATCTTCTTTCCCCGGATCGAACACCGGGGAGCTGTTTTTT.

This rearrangement joins TRBV27 to TRBJ2-5; D is uncertain. Germline-derived CDR1 and CDR2 are MNHEY and SMNVEV (reference sequence). Trimming cost V 2 bases and J 4 bases, with 11 bases left between them. This CDR3 has 14 residues. The CDR3, as DNA: TGTGCCAGCAGTTTAGGCGGTCCCACAGAGACCCAGTACTTC. Protein product: CASSLGGPTETQYF.

The rearrangement joins TRBV5-5 to TRBJ2-7; perhaps D is TRBD1 or TRBD2 (5 bases each). V dropped 4 bases and J dropped 3 bases, with 17 bases sitting between them. CDR1 and CDR2 (germline): SGHKS, YYEKEE (reference sequence). This CDR3 comprises 15 residues. As DNA, the CDR3 is TGTGCCAGCAGCCCTCATTTTGGGGGTCTCTACGAGCAGTACTTC. Its translation: CASSPHFGGLYEQYF.

This clone was counted a single time. The rearrangement joins TRBV6-5 to TRBJ2-7; 8 bases fit TRBD1. There are 16 residues in the CDR3. The V gene end was trimmed by 4 bases and the J gene end by 0 bases; junction bases not matched to a gene: 8. Germline-derived CDR1 and CDR2 are MNHEY and SVGAGI. The CDR3 sequence is CASSLVWDRSSYEQYF. Here the CDR3 DNA reads TGTGCCAGCAGTTTAGTTTGGGACAGGAGCTCCTACGAGCAGTACTTC.

This clone was counted a single time. The chain carries TRBV9 and TRBJ2-7; 7 bases fit TRBD2. Germline CDR1 and CDR2: SGDLS and YYNGEE. This CDR3 has 13 amino acids. With V trimmed by 4 bases and J by 2 bases, 3 bases remained unmatched. The CDR3, as DNA: TGTGCCAGCAGCAACGCGGGGGCCTACGAGCAGTACTTC. Residues: CASSNAGAYEQYF.

The chain has TRBV9 and TRBJ2-2; D gene ambiguous. Germline V CDR1 and CDR2: SGDLS, YYNGEE. This CDR3 contains 15 residues. V was shortened by 0 bases and J by 3 bases, with 9 bases between the two germline ends. CDR3 sequence reads: CASSVEATYTGELFF. Written as DNA, the CDR3 is TGTGCCAGCAGCGTAGAGGCTACCTACACCGGGGAGCTGTTTTTT.

This clone was counted a single time. The chain employs TRBV11-3 and TRBJ2-1, with TRBD2 identical over 11 bases. Germline loops: CDR1 SGHNT, CDR2 YENEEA. The CDR3 has 17 amino acids. Unmatched junction bases numbered 12, after V lost 3 bases and J lost 8 bases. Here the CDR3 DNA reads TGTGCCAGCAGCTTTTCTCTCGATAGCGGGAGGGGAGATGAGCAGTTCTTC. The encoded protein is CASSFSLDSGRGDEQFF. Drawing the rest from reference TRBV11-3 and TRBJ2-1, the complete variable domain is EAGVVQSPRYKIIEKKQPVAFWCNPISGHNTLYWYLQNLGQGPELLIRYENEEAVDDSQLPKDRFSAERLKGVDSTLKIQPAELGDSAVYLCASSFSLDSGRGDEQFFGPGTRLTVL.

This rearrangement joins TRBV5-4 to TRBJ1-1; no reliable D call. The CDR3 is 13 residues long. V was pared by 4 bases and J by 7 bases, with 14 bases between. CDR1 SGHNT and CDR2 YYREEE come from the germline V gene (reference sequence). Here the CDR3 DNA reads TGTGCCAGCAGCACACCGGTCGGCGGTGAAGCTTTCTTT. Translating gives CASSTPVGGEAFF.

Concerning this clone itself: The identical CDR3 is also encoded by other nucleotide sequences in the sample. The genes are TRBV27 and TRBJ2-7; 13 positions match TRBD2. Germline V gene lookup returns CDR1 MNHEY and CDR2 SMNVEV (reference sequence). The CDR3 is 15 amino acids. V lost 2 bases and J lost 4; bases outside the gene matches: 2. For the CDR3, the DNA is TGTGCCAGCAGTTTAAAGGGACTAGCGGGATACGAGCAGTACTTC. Translation gives CASSLKGLAGYEQYF.

V usage is TRBV7-9 and J usage is TRBJ1-2; 10 nucleotides agree with TRBD1. This CDR3 region has 15 residues. CDR1 and CDR2 (germline): SEHNR, FQNEAQ (reference sequence). Trimming removed 0 bases from V and 8 bases from J; junction bases left unmatched: 6. The CDR3 bases are TGTGCCAGCAGCTTAGCCGACAGGGGGCTCGACGGCTACACCTTC. Translation: CASSLADRGLDGYTF. The whole variable domain, remainder taken from reference TRBV7-9 and TRBJ1-2, is DTGVSQNPRHKITKRGQNVTFRCDPISEHNRLYWYRQTLGQGPEFLTYFQNEAQLEKSRLLSDRFSAERPKGSFSTLEIQRTEQGDSAMYLCASSLADRGLDGYTFGSGTRLTVV.

V gene TRBV7-6 combines with J gene TRBJ2-7; D is unclear. CDR3 length: 13 amino acids. Trimming shortened V by 3 bases and J by 3 bases, and 9 bases separated the two germline ends. CDR1 and CDR2 (germline): SGHVS, FNYEAQ. The CDR3: CASSFGPNYEQYF. DNA of the CDR3: TGTGCCAGCAGCTTTGGGCCGAACTACGAGCAGTACTTC. Supplemented by reference TRBV7-6 and TRBJ2-7, the full variable domain reads GAGVSQSPRYKVTKRGQDVALRCDPISGHVSLYWYRQALGQGPEFLTYFNYEAQQDKSGLPNDRFSAERPEGSISTLTIQRTEQRDSAMYRCASSFGPNYEQYFGPGTRLTVT.